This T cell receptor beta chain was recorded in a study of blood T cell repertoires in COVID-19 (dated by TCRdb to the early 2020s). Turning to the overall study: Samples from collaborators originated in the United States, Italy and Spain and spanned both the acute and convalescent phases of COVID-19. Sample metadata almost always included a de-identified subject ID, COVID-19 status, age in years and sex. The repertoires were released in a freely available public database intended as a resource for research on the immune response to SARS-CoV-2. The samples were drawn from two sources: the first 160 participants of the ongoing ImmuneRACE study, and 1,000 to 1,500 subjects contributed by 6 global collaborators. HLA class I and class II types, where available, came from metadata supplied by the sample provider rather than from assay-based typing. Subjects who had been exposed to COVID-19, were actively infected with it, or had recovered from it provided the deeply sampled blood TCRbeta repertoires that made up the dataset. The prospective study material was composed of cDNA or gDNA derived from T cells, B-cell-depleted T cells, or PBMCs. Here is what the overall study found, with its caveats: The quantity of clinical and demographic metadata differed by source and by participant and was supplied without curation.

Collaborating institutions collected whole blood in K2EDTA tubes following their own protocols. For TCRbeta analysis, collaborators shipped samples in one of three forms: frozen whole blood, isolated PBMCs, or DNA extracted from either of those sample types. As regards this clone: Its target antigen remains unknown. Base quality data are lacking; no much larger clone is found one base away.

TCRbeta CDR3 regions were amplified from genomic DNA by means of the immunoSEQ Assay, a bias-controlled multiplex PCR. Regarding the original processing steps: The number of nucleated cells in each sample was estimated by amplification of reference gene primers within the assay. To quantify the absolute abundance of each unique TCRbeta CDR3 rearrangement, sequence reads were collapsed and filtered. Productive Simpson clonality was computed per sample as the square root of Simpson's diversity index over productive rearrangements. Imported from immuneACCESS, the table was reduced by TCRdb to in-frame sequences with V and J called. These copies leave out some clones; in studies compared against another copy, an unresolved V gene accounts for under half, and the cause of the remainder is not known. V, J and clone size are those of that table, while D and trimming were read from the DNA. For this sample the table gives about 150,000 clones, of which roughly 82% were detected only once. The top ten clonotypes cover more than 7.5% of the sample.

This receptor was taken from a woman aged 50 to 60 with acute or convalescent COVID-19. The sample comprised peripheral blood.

This receptor carries the CDR3 CASSDQRGGQTQYF. The nucleotide sequence is given as TGTGCCAGCAGTGACCAGCGGGGGGGGCAGACCCAGTACTTC. The V and J genes are TRBV2 and TRBJ2-5; TRBD2 lines up with 10 middle nucleotides. Germline trimming: 3 bases from V, 6 bases from J; junction bases outside gene matches: 4. Looking up the germline V gene yields CDR1 SNHLY and CDR2 FYNNEI. The CDR3 runs 14 amino acids, cysteine and phenylalanine included. Only the CDR3 DNA is retained, 42 bases long and in frame from the first base.